The 28 T cell receptor beta chains given below trace back to one sample, sequenced in a study of T cell responses to AZD1222 COVID-19 vaccine. The table came from immunoSEQ multiplex PCR; TCRdb's copy has only in-frame clones and leaves some out. Of roughly 120,000 clones in the sample, around 90% were seen once. Sequenced material: peripheral blood, taken 28 days after the second AZD1222 dose. These receptors came from an adult who received the AZD1222 COVID-19 vaccine.

The CDR3 sequence: CASSYKRDSPLHF. The DNA for the CDR3 is TGTGCCAGCAGTTACAAAAGGGATTCACCCCTCCACTTT. The chain carries TRBV27 and TRBJ1-6; D is undetermined. The germline V gene encodes CDR1 MNHEY and CDR2 SMNVEV (reference sequence). This CDR3 region has 13 residues. Trimming cost V 4 bases and J 8 bases, with 9 bases left between them.

The V call is TRBV30, the J call TRBJ1-3; D possibly corresponds to TRBD1 (5 bases). Per germline, CDR1 GTSNPN and CDR2 SVGIG (reference sequence). The V end was cut by 4 bases, the J end by 0 bases, with 10 bases between. This CDR3 has 14 residues. The DNA of the CDR3 is TGTGCCTGGACAATGGGGGGCTCTGGAAACACCATATATTTT. The encoded protein is CAWTMGGSGNTIYF.

This clone has only a few counts. J is TRBJ1-5 and V is TRBV10-3; D possibly corresponds to TRBD1 (5 bases). The V gene's germline CDR1 is ENHRY and CDR2 SYGVKD. V was clipped by 8 bases and J by 5 bases, with 13 bases between them. CDR3 length: 13 residues. The CDR3 protein is CAIGPTDDQPQHF. The CDR3 DNA sequence: TGTGCCATCGGGCCGACAGACGATCAGCCCCAGCATTTT.

The CDR3 region is CASSVSRPQHF. As DNA, the CDR3 is TGTGCCAGCAGTGTCAGCCGGCCCCAGCATTTT. The chain links TRBV2 to TRBJ1-5; D ambiguous. CDR1 SNHLY and CDR2 FYNNEI come from the germline V gene. Trimming left V 4 bases short and J 9 bases short, with 7 bases between. The CDR3 spans 11 residues. Full variable domain (outside the CDR3, taken from reference TRBV2 and TRBJ1-5): EPEVTQTPSHQVTQMGQEVILRCVPISNHLYFYWYRQILGQKVEFLVSFYNNEISEKSEIFDDQFSVERPDGSNFTLKIRSTKLEDSAMYFCASSVSRPQHFGDGTRLSIL.

The V call is TRBV7-2, the J call TRBJ2-7; D might be TRBD2 (6 bases). CDR1 is SGHTA, CDR2 FQGNSA, per germline. V lost 6 bases, J lost 5 bases, and 26 bases lay in between. This CDR3 is built from 17 residues. CDR3 loop: CASRSLGGTPSVNEQYF. DNA of the CDR3: TGTGCCAGCAGGAGCCTTGGGGGGACCCCCTCAGTAAACGAGCAGTACTTC.

V usage is TRBV11-2 and J usage is TRBJ2-1, with 11 bases lining up with TRBD2. Germline trimming cut 5 bases from V and 3 bases from J; bases unmatched to any gene: 6. CDR3 length: 16 residues. Per the germline V gene, CDR1 is SGHAT and CDR2 is FQNNGV. CDR3 coding DNA: TGTGCCAGCAGCACTCTAGCGGGGGGCGGCTACAATGAGCAGTTCTTC. Translating it yields CASSTLAGGGYNEQFF.

The chain carries TRBV6-5 and TRBJ1-3, with D maybe TRBD1 (5 bases). The CDR3 is 15 residues long. V was pared by 6 bases and J by 1 base, with 13 bases between. Germline CDR1 and CDR2: MNHEY and SVGAGI. The CDR3 sequence is CASSPRVGSGNTIYF. CDR3 sequence (DNA): TGTGCCAGCAGCCCCAGGGTTGGGTCTGGAAACACCATATATTTT.

Concerning this clone itself: Other DNA sequences in this specimen translate into the identical CDR3. The chain recombines TRBV28 with TRBJ1-4; 10 bases align to TRBD1. Unmatched junction bases numbered 6, after V lost 6 bases and J lost 8 bases. In germline, CDR1 is MDHEN, CDR2 SYDVKM. This CDR3 spans 14 amino acids. The CDR3 here is CASSRGQGREKLFF. The CDR3 nucleotides read TGTGCCAGCAGCCGGGGACAGGGGCGAGAAAAACTGTTTTTT.

This chain joins TRBV27 and TRBJ1-5, with D maybe TRBD1 (5 bases). V was shortened by 6 bases and J by 2 bases, with 14 bases between the two germline ends. This CDR3 contains 15 residues. In germline, CDR1 is MNHEY, CDR2 SMNVEV (reference sequence). The chain's CDR3 is CASSLTRGGNQPQHF. CDR3 nucleotides: TGTGCCAGCAGCTTAACCCGGGGGGGCAATCAGCCCCAGCATTTT.

The chain combines TRBV19 with TRBJ2-1, with 10 bases fitting TRBD2. The CDR3 runs to 15 residues. V lost 5 bases, J lost 5 bases, and 6 bases stayed unmatched. CDR1 and CDR2 (germline): LNHDA, SQIVND (reference sequence). The chain's CDR3 is CASSPSGSGHNEQFF. CDR3 in DNA: TGTGCCAGTAGTCCTAGCGGGAGTGGCCACAATGAGCAGTTCTTC.

The chain has TRBV19 and TRBJ2-4, with 8 bases that match TRBD2. This CDR3 comprises 13 residues. CDR1 is LNHDA, CDR2 SQIVND, per germline (reference sequence). After removal of 4 bases from V and 9 bases from J, the junction contained 5 bases not matched to a gene. For the CDR3, the DNA is TGTGCCAGTAGTACGACCGGGACTAGCATTCAGTACTTC. It encodes CASSTTGTSIQYF.

The J gene is TRBJ2-1, the V gene TRBV9; 9 bases fit TRBD2. The CDR3 is 15 residues long. Germline V gene lookup returns CDR1 SGDLS and CDR2 YYNGEE. The trim removed 4 bases at V and 5 bases at J, leaving 7 bases unmatched. Here the CDR3 DNA reads TGTGCCAGCAGCAGTGGACTAGCGAGGGACAATGAGCAGTTCTTC. Protein sequence: CASSSGLARDNEQFF. Full variable domain (outside the CDR3, taken from reference TRBV9 and TRBJ2-1): DSGVTQTPKHLITATGQRVTLRCSPRSGDLSVYWYQQSLDQGLQFLIQYYNGEERAKGNILERFSAQQFPDLHSELNLSSLELGDSALYFCASSSGLARDNEQFFGPGTRLTVL.

The chain employs TRBV5-1 and TRBJ1-3, with TRBD1 matching 10 bases. CDR1 SGHRS and CDR2 YFSETQ come from the germline V gene. Trimming removed 4 bases from V and 0 bases from J; junction bases left unmatched: 7. This CDR3 contains 17 residues. In DNA form, the CDR3 reads TGCGCCAGCAGCACCCGGACAGGGGGAAGCTCTGGAAACACCATATATTTT. Its translation: CASSTRTGGSSGNTIYF.

The rearrangement joins TRBV5-1 to TRBJ2-7, with 7 bases that match TRBD1. Germline CDR1 SGHRS, CDR2 YFSETQ. V was pared by 2 bases and J by 4 bases, with 15 bases of the junction left unmatched. The CDR3 runs to 17 residues. The CDR3 sequence is CASSFSSSGTASYEQYF. The CDR3 DNA follows: TGCGCCAGCAGCTTCTCCTCCTCCGGGACAGCCTCTTACGAGCAGTACTTC.

This clone was observed once. This chain connects TRBV19 to TRBJ1-6, with D possibly TRBD1 on 5 matching bases. Germline loops: CDR1 LNHDA, CDR2 SQIVND (reference sequence). Trimming pared 1 base from V and 4 bases from J, leaving 5 bases between. The CDR3 spans 14 residues. CDR3 amino acids: CASSIGQYNSPLHF. The CDR3 DNA reads TGTGCCAGTAGTATAGGACAGTATAATTCACCCCTCCACTTT. Full variable domain (outside the CDR3, taken from reference TRBV19 and TRBJ1-6): DGGITQSPKYLFRKEGQNVTLSCEQNLNHDAMYWYRQDPGQGLRLIYYSQIVNDFQKGDIAEGYSVSREKKESFPLTVTSAQKNPTAFYLCASSIGQYNSPLHFGNGTRLTVT.

J is TRBJ1-2 and V is TRBV10-1, with D possibly TRBD1 on 5 matching bases. Germline lookup yields CDR1 WNHNN and CDR2 SYGVQD (reference sequence). The CDR3 is 13 residues long. Trimming took 3 bases from V and 4 from J, leaving 9 bases between them. CDR3 DNA: TGCGCCAGCAGTGACAGGGTGGGCTATGGCTACACCTTC. This sequence encodes CASSDRVGYGYTF.

J is TRBJ1-5 and V is TRBV12-3 or TRBV12-4; no clear D gene. V was trimmed by 6 bases and J by 9 bases, leaving 12 bases between them. This CDR3 is 12 amino acids long. CDR3 protein: CASSTEQSPQHF. The CDR3 DNA follows: TGTGCCAGCAGCACCGAACAGTCGCCCCAGCATTTT.

V gene TRBV4-1 combines with J gene TRBJ1-1; 7 positions agree with TRBD1. V trimming: 4 bases; J trimming: 0 bases; junction bases outside the gene matches: 2. This CDR3 is 14 amino acids long. Germline V CDR1 and CDR2: MGHRA, YSYEKL. The CDR3 is CASSPGQMNTEAFF. The DNA of the CDR3 is TGCGCCAGCAGCCCGGGACAGATGAACACTGAAGCTTTCTTT.

The gene calls are TRBV18 and TRBJ1-1, with D uncertain. V was trimmed by 5 bases and J by 4 bases, leaving 14 bases between them. This CDR3 comprises 14 residues. Germline assignment: CDR1 KGHSH and CDR2 LQKENI. DNA of the CDR3: TGTGCCAGCTCAACCTTCCCGAGCGGCACTGAAGCTTTCTTT. Translating gives CASSTFPSGTEAFF.

The CDR3 region has the DNA TGTGCCAGCAGCTCACAGGGACCAGGGGAGCAGTTCTTC. It codes for CASSSQGPGEQFF. This chain connects TRBV7-9 to TRBJ2-1, with a tentative D call TRBD1 (6 bases). The CDR3 consists of 13 residues. Germline CDR1 reads SEHNR; CDR2 reads FQNEAQ (reference sequence). The ends were cut back, 4 bases at V and 10 bases at J, with 14 bases in the middle. Filled out from reference TRBV7-9 and TRBJ2-1, the complete variable domain reads DTGVSQNPRHKITKRGQNVTFRCDPISEHNRLYWYRQTLGQGPEFLTYFQNEAQLEKSRLLSDRFSAERPKGSFSTLEIQRTEQGDSAMYLCASSSQGPGEQFFGPGTRLTVL.

The chain has TRBV18 and TRBJ1-2, with D unclear. The CDR3 runs to 15 residues. The V end was cut by 0 bases, the J end by 4 bases, with 12 bases between. From germline, CDR1 is KGHSH and CDR2 LQKENI. The CDR3 nucleotides read TGTGCCAGCTCACCACCGGGTGGACGGGGCTATGGCTACACCTTC. It is translated as CASSPPGGRGYGYTF.

The rearrangement links TRBV28 to TRBJ1-6; 7 bases fit TRBD1. The CDR3 is 13 residues long. After removal of 3 bases from V and 7 bases from J, the junction contained 0 bases not matched to a gene. The V gene's germline CDR1 is MDHEN and CDR2 SYDVKM. CDR3 sequence (DNA): TGTGCCAGCAGTTTGGACAGGAATTCACCCCTCCACTTT. Amino acid sequence: CASSLDRNSPLHF.

The chain combines TRBV11-2 with TRBJ2-7; 11 bases are shared with TRBD1. Germline V gene data show CDR1 as SGHAT and CDR2 as FQNNGV. The V gene end was trimmed by 1 base and the J gene end by 0 bases; junction bases not matched to a gene: 11. The CDR3 spans 19 residues. CDR3 in amino acids: CASSLVVGQGVLSSYEQYF. In DNA form, the CDR3 reads TGTGCCAGCAGCTTAGTAGTGGGACAGGGGGTTCTGAGCTCCTACGAGCAGTACTTC.

The rearrangement joins TRBV15 to TRBJ1-5; 10 nucleotides line up with TRBD1. V lost 2 bases to trimming and J lost 7 bases; unmatched junction nucleotides: 8. CDR3 length: 16 residues. CDR1 and CDR2 (germline): LNHNV, YYDKDF (reference sequence). CDR3 sequence (DNA): TGTGCCACCAGCAGAAAGGGACAGGGGAGCGGGCAGCCCCAGCATTTT. Its translation: CATSRKGQGSGQPQHF.

The genes are TRBV7-2 and TRBJ1-1; D not resolved. Trimming removed 5 bases at V and 0 bases at J, with 16 bases between. Germline values: CDR1 SGHTA, CDR2 FQGNSA. There are 16 residues in the CDR3. The CDR3 sequence is CASSAQAVFLNTEAFF. CDR3 nucleotide sequence: TGTGCCAGCAGCGCCCAGGCGGTTTTTCTGAACACTGAAGCTTTCTTT.

The V and J genes are TRBV12-2 and TRBJ2-7; TRBD2 is the table's D call and was not checked against the DNA. TRBV12-2 is an annotated pseudogene. CDR3 length equals 16 residues. The CDR3 region has the DNA TGTGCAAGTCGCTTCAAACAGAGACTAGCGGGCTACGAGCAGTACTTC. Protein product: CASRFKQRLAGYEQYF.

V gene TRBV7-9 combines with J gene TRBJ1-1; D remains unclear. Trimming removed 0 bases from V and 8 bases from J, with 7 bases in between. The V gene's germline CDR1 is SEHNR and CDR2 FQNEAQ (reference sequence). The CDR3 totals 12 residues. Here the CDR3 reads CASSLASREAFF. The CDR3 DNA reads TGTGCCAGCAGCTTAGCGTCCCGAGAAGCTTTCTTT.

CDR3 protein: CASSVESLSPLHF. In DNA, the CDR3 is TGTGCCAGCAGCGTAGAGAGTTTATCACCCCTCCACTTT. This sequence joins TRBV9 and TRBJ1-6; D remains unclear. Germline V CDR1 and CDR2: SGDLS, YYNGEE. This CDR3 spans 13 amino acids. The germline V and J ends were trimmed by 0 bases and 10 bases, with 8 bases remaining between them.